The 26 T cell receptor beta chains presented below share a single source sample, sequenced in a study of response to subunit inactivated influenza vaccine. In TCRdb, the RT-PCR reads were re-called with MiXCR into one record per CDR3 protein. The table lists 560,000 or so distinct CDR3 sequences, roughly 8.2% of them singletons, with 10% to 15% in the top ten. The sample was PBMCs from blood, taken less than 30 months after vaccination. These receptors were collected from a man between 50 and 69 years old who received an inactivated influenza vaccine.

The V gene is TRBV11-3, the J gene TRBJ2-5; 7 nucleotides line up with TRBD2. With V trimmed by 5 bases and J by 4 bases, 10 bases remained unmatched. The germline gives CDR1 SGHNT, CDR2 YENEEA. The CDR3 totals 15 residues. Here the CDR3 DNA reads TGTGCCAGCAGCCCAGGGAGGGTCACGAGAGAGACCCAGTACTTC. Protein: CASSPGRVTRETQYF.

There are a few counts of this clonotype. CDR3 loop: CSAYTDNTEAFF. CDR3 sequence (DNA): TGCAGTGCTTACACAGATAACACTGAAGCTTTCTTT. The V call is TRBV20-1, the J call TRBJ1-1; D gene unclear. This CDR3 is built from 12 residues. V lost 5 bases, J lost 2 bases, and 9 bases lay in between. The germline V gene encodes CDR1 DFQATT and CDR2 SNEGSKA (reference sequence).

This chain joins TRBV6-5 and TRBJ1-6; D is uncertain. Trimming shortened V by 4 bases and J by 8 bases, and 21 bases separated the two germline ends. This CDR3 contains 17 residues. Germline V lookup: CDR1 MNHEY, CDR2 SVGAGI. The chain's CDR3 is CASSLTGSRGRDSPLHF. Here the CDR3 DNA reads TGTGCCAGCAGTTTAACCGGGTCCCGTGGGAGGGATTCACCCCTCCACTTT.

In its sample, this clonotype was seen many times. V usage is TRBV2 and J usage is TRBJ2-5; unclear D gene. The germline CDR1 and CDR2 sequences are SNHLY and FYNNEI. This CDR3 is built from 13 residues. V was pared by 4 bases and J by 0 bases, with 6 bases between. In DNA form, the CDR3 reads TGTGCCAGCAGTGCACAGAACCAAGAGACCCAGTACTTC. Encoded protein: CASSAQNQETQYF. The full variable domain, with the rest looked up from reference TRBV2 and TRBJ2-5, is EPEVTQTPSHQVTQMGQEVILRCVPISNHLYFYWYRQILGQKVEFLVSFYNNEISEKSEIFDDQFSVERPDGSNFTLKIRSTKLEDSAMYFCASSAQNQETQYFGPGTRLLVL.

CDR3 protein: CASRGQGPIYEQYF. CDR3 sequence (DNA): TGTGCCAGCCGCGGCCAAGGGCCTATCTACGAGCAGTACTTC. This sequence joins TRBV7-2 and TRBJ2-7; D unclear. Germline CDR1 SGHTA, CDR2 FQGNSA. V was clipped by 8 bases and J by 3 bases, with 17 bases between them. The CDR3 has 14 amino acids.

This clonotype was recorded many times. The chain combines TRBV20-1 with TRBJ2-2; 8 bases are a match to TRBD2. Germline CDR1 DFQATT, CDR2 SNEGSKA (reference sequence). This CDR3 is built from 15 residues. Losses at the gene ends were 2 bases for V and 7 bases for J; bases not matched to a gene: 9. The CDR3 sequence is CSARNRRGGFGELFF. The CDR3 DNA sequence: TGCAGTGCTAGAAATCGCCGCGGGGGGTTCGGGGAGCTGTTTTTT.

The V gene is TRBV7-6, the J gene TRBJ2-1; the D gene is possibly TRBD1 (6 bases). Germline V CDR1 and CDR2: SGHVS, FNYEAQ. This CDR3 spans 16 amino acids. Trimming stripped 5 bases from V and 3 bases from J, with 17 bases between. The CDR3 DNA follows: TGTGCCAGCAGCCCCAACGACAGGAACTACTACAATGAGCAGTTCTTC. Translating it yields CASSPNDRNYYNEQFF. The full variable domain, with the rest looked up from reference TRBV7-6 and TRBJ2-1, is GAGVSQSPRYKVTKRGQDVALRCDPISGHVSLYWYRQALGQGPEFLTYFNYEAQQDKSGLPNDRFSAERPEGSISTLTIQRTEQRDSAMYRCASSPNDRNYYNEQFFGPGTRLTVL.

This clonotype showed up many times. V is TRBV20-1 and J is TRBJ2-5; D is perhaps TRBD1 or TRBD2 (5 bases each). The CDR3 extends over 14 amino acids. The germline V and J ends were trimmed by 0 bases and 5 bases, with 13 bases remaining between them. Germline values: CDR1 DFQATT, CDR2 SNEGSKA (reference sequence). This CDR3 reads CSARDRPGRETQYF. The CDR3 coding sequence is TGCAGTGCTAGAGATCGGCCGGGGCGGGAGACCCAGTACTTC.

Many counts were recorded for this clonotype. CDR3 loop: CASSVPGQVAEAFF. Written as DNA, the CDR3 is TGTGCCAGCAGCGTACCGGGACAGGTTGCTGAAGCTTTCTTT. The rearrangement links TRBV14 to TRBJ1-1, with 8 positions matching TRBD1. The J segment lost 6 bases and the V segment lost 5 bases, leaving 8 bases of the junction unmatched. The CDR3 consists of 14 residues. Germline assignment: CDR1 SGHDN and CDR2 FVKESK.

This clonotype was seen more than once but under ten times. The V and J genes are TRBV7-6 and TRBJ2-7; D call uncertain. Germline assignment: CDR1 SGHVS and CDR2 FNYEAQ. V was trimmed by 4 bases and J by 3 bases, leaving 10 bases between them. The CDR3 consists of 13 residues. CDR3 nucleotide sequence: TGTGCCAGCAGCTCGGTAGAGCTCTACGAGCAGTACTTC. It is translated as CASSSVELYEQYF.

The chain carries TRBV29-1 and TRBJ2-3; 7 bases are shared with TRBD1. J lost 0 bases, V lost 1 base, and 4 bases had no gene match. Germline CDR1 reads SQVTM; CDR2 reads ANQGSEA. The CDR3 extends over 15 amino acids. This chain's CDR3 is CSVEVGGQSTDTQYF. The CDR3 bases are TGCAGCGTTGAAGTTGGGGGACAGAGCACAGATACGCAGTATTTT.

This clonotype showed up just a few times. V usage is TRBV4-3 and J usage is TRBJ2-7; tentative D call: TRBD2 (5 bases). Germline V gene sequence: CDR1 LGHNA, CDR2 YSLEER. Trimming shortened V by 1 base and J by 5 bases, and 24 bases separated the two germline ends. CDR3 length: 18 residues. The DNA of the CDR3 is TGCGCCAGCAGCCAAGTTAGTCGGGGTGGGTTGATCAGGAACGAGCAGTACTTC. It specifies CASSQVSRGGLIRNEQYF.

This clonotype has a count of ten or more. The gene calls are TRBV7-8 and TRBJ2-2, with TRBD1 matching 7 bases. This CDR3 contains 16 residues. Trimming cost V 5 bases and J 6 bases; bases outside gene matches: 12. Germline CDR1 is SGHVS and CDR2 is FQNEAQ. CDR3 DNA: TGTGCCAGCAGCCTAGGGGACAGCTATTTACCCGGGGAGCTGTTTTTT. Translated, it gives CASSLGDSYLPGELFF.

The chain couples TRBV3-1 to TRBJ2-7, with TRBD2 matching over 12 bases. The CDR3 covers 18 residues. J was trimmed by 3 bases and V by 0 bases; bases with no gene match: 9. Per the germline V gene, CDR1 is LGHDT and CDR2 is YNNKEL (reference sequence). CDR3 DNA sequence: TGTGCCAGCAGCCAAGATCCCCTAGCGGGAGGGGCCCACTACGAGCAGTACTTC. It is translated as CASSQDPLAGGAHYEQYF.

The genes are TRBV5-1 and TRBJ2-7; TRBD1 matches at 7 bases. Germline V lookup: CDR1 SGHRS, CDR2 YFSETQ. The CDR3 is 14 residues long. V shed 4 bases, J shed 2 bases, and the junction held 6 bases outside the gene matches. The chain's CDR3 is CASSIGTAAYEQYF. CDR3 nucleotides: TGCGCCAGCAGCATAGGGACAGCCGCCTACGAGCAGTACTTC.

This clonotype was detected many times. The gene calls are TRBV5-1 and TRBJ2-3, with a tentative D call TRBD1 (5 bases). The CDR3 is 13 residues long. Deletions cut 4 bases from V and 5 bases from J, with 11 bases between. The germline V gene encodes CDR1 SGHRS and CDR2 YFSETQ. The DNA of the CDR3 is TGCGCCAGCAGCCCCCTCCAGGGAGATACGCAGTATTTT. Translated, it gives CASSPLQGDTQYF.

A note on this clonotype: A read error is possible here, since a much larger clone lies one base away. The CDR3 spells CASCLHGADTQYF. As DNA, the CDR3 is TGTGCCAGCTGCTTACACGGGGCAGATACGCAGTATTTT. The gene calls are TRBV7-8 and TRBJ2-3, with a tentative D call TRBD2 (5 bases). The CDR3 contains 13 residues. Germline assignment: CDR1 SGHVS and CDR2 FQNEAQ.

This clonotype has a handful of counts. The genes are TRBV20-1 and TRBJ2-3; 9 bases line up with TRBD2. The CDR3 covers 15 residues. The V and J ends lost 6 bases and 2 bases, in that order; junction bases with no gene match: 9. Germline assignment: CDR1 DFQATT and CDR2 SNEGSKA (reference sequence). CDR3 DNA sequence: TGCAGTGCCCTCGATCCGGGACTAGCCACAGATACGCAGTATTTT. Translated: CSALDPGLATDTQYF.

This chain uses TRBV28 with TRBJ2-1, with D tentatively TRBD2 (5 bases). This CDR3 contains 17 residues. Trimming took 7 bases from V and 4 from J, leaving 23 bases between them. CDR1 MDHEN and CDR2 SYDVKM come from the germline V gene. The CDR3 region is CASIPSLGTGNYNEQFF. As DNA, the CDR3 is TGTGCCAGCATCCCCTCATTGGGTACGGGAAATTACAATGAGCAGTTCTTC. Filled out from reference TRBV28 and TRBJ2-1, the complete variable domain reads DVKVTQSSRYLVKRTGEKVFLECVQDMDHENMFWYRQDPGLGLRLIYFSYDVKMKEKGDIPEGYSVSREKKERFSLILESASTNQTSMYLCASIPSLGTGNYNEQFFGPGTRLTVL.

There are a few counts of this clonotype. The chain uses TRBV20-1 and TRBJ2-1; D may be TRBD2 (6 bases). Germline loops: CDR1 DFQATT, CDR2 SNEGSKA (reference sequence). The CDR3 extends over 15 amino acids. Trimming removed 1 base from V and 5 bases from J, with 15 bases in between. CDR3: CSARGLGAGNNEQFF. For the CDR3, the DNA is TGCAGTGCTAGAGGTCTCGGGGCGGGGAACAATGAGCAGTTCTTC.

A few counts support this clonotype. The rearrangement joins TRBV6-2 or TRBV6-3 to TRBJ2-1; perhaps TRBD2 as D (5 bases). The CDR3 is 13 amino acids. Germline lookup yields CDR1 MNHEY and CDR2 SVGEGT. The V gene lost 8 bases and the J gene lost 5 bases, with 13 bases spanning the gap. The CDR3 here is CASRGYKNNEQFF. Written as DNA, the CDR3 is TGTGCCAGCCGGGGTTATAAAAACAATGAGCAGTTCTTC.

This clonotype was detected a few times. The chain combines TRBV4-3 with TRBJ2-1; D is tentatively TRBD1 or TRBD2 (6 bases each). Germline assignment: CDR1 LGHNA and CDR2 YSLEER. V gave up 3 bases and J gave up 0 bases, with 12 bases separating them. This CDR3 is 16 amino acids long. CDR3 nucleotide sequence: TGCGCCAGCAGCCAGGAGGGGGATCCCTCCTACAATGAGCAGTTCTTC. This encodes CASSQEGDPSYNEQFF.

This clonotype was picked up a small number of times. V usage is TRBV29-1 and J usage is TRBJ1-5, with 10 bases lining up with TRBD1. V trimming: 6 bases; J trimming: 5 bases; junction bases outside the gene matches: 7. Germline values: CDR1 SQVTM, CDR2 ANQGSEA. The CDR3 loop spans 14 amino acids. The CDR3 protein is CSVATGGGYQPQHF. The CDR3 nucleotides are TGCAGCGTAGCGACAGGGGGCGGATATCAGCCCCAGCATTTT.

CDR3 nucleotide sequence: TGCAGTGCTAGAGCTACGGGACTGGAAAACTACGAGCAGTACTTC. Translation gives CSARATGLENYEQYF. This chain links TRBV20-1 with TRBJ2-7; D possibly corresponds to TRBD2 (6 bases). V gave up 1 base and J gave up 3 bases, with 16 bases separating them. The CDR3 is 15 residues long. From germline, CDR1 is DFQATT and CDR2 SNEGSKA (reference sequence).

This clonotype was detected many times. The chain uses TRBV5-6 and TRBJ1-1; no firm D call. CDR1 is SGHDT and CDR2 is YYEEEE in the germline V gene. V was cut by 0 bases and J by 1 base, with 16 bases left in between. The CDR3 loop spans 17 amino acids. CDR3 region: CASSLVGWARKNTEAFF. CDR3 nucleotides: TGTGCCAGCAGCTTGGTGGGCTGGGCCAGAAAGAACACTGAAGCTTTCTTT.

This clonotype was seen many times. The CDR3 bases are TGTGCCAGCAGTGAATTTCATTACGGTTCGACTGAAGCTTTCTTT. It translates to CASSEFHYGSTEAFF. This chain links TRBV25-1 with TRBJ1-1; no firm D call. V was shortened by 1 base and J by 5 bases, with 14 bases between the two germline ends. Germline V gives CDR1 MGHDK, CDR2 SYGVNS. The CDR3 has 15 residues.